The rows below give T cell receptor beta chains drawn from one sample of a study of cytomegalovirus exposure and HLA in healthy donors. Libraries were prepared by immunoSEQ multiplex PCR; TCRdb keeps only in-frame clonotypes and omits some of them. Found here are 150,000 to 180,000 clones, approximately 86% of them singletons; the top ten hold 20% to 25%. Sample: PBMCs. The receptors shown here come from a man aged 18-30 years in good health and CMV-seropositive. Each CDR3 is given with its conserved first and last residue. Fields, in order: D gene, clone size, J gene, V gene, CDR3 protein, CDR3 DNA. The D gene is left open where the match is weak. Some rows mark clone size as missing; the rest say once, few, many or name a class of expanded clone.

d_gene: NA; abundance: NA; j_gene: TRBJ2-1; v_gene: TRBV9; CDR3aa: CASSVVGSANNEQFF; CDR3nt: TGTGCCAGCAGCGTAGTAGGTAGCGCCAACAATGAGCAGTTCTTC
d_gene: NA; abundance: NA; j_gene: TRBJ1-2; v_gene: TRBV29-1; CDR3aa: CSVGGGRGGYTF; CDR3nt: TGCAGCGTTGGGGGGGGTAGGGGTGGCTACACCTTC
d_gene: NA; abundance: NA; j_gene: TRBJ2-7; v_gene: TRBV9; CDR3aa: CASSVGGADRQQYF; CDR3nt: TGTGCCAGCAGCGTAGGGGGCGCAGACCGCCAGCAGTACTTC
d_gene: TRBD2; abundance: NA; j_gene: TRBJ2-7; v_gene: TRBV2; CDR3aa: CASTSGLLLYEQYF; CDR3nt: TGTGCCAGCACCTCGGGACTACTACTCTACGAGCAGTACTTC
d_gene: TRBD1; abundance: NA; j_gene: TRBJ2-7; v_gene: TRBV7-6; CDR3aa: CASSSQGASHEQYF; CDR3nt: TGTGCCAGCAGTTCCCAGGGGGCATCCCACGAGCAGTACTTC
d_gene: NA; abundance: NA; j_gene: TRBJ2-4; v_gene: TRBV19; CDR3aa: CASSDPGLAKNIQYF; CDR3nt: TGTGCCAGTAGCGACCCGGGGTTAGCCAAAAACATTCAGTACTTC
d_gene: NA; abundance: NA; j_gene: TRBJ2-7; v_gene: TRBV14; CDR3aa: CASGQGGYEQYF; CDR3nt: TGTGCCAGCGGACAGGGAGGGTACGAGCAGTACTTC
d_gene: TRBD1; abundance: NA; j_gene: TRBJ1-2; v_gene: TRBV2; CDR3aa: CASTGTGFGYTF; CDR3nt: TGTGCCAGCACAGGGACAGGGTTTGGCTACACCTTC
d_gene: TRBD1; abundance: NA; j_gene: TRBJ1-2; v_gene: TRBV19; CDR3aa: CASSDTDRRAPKGYTF; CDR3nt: TGTGCCAGTAGTGATACGGACAGGCGGGCCCCAAAAGGCTACACCTTC
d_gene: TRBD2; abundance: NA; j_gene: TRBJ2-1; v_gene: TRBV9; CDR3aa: CASSVAGGVNEQFF; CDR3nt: TGTGCCAGCAGCGTAGCGGGGGGGGTAAATGAGCAGTTCTTC
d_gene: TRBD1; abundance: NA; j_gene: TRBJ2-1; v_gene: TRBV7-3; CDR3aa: CASSADRGADEQFF; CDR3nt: TGTGCCAGCAGCGCCGACAGGGGAGCAGATGAGCAGTTCTTC
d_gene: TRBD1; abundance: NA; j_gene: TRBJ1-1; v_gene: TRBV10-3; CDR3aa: CAISQGARTEAFF; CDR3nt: TGTGCCATCAGCCAGGGGGCGCGTACTGAAGCTTTCTTT
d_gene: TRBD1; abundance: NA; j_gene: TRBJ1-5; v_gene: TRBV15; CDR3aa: CATSIRQGGRNQPQHF; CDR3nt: TGTGCCACCAGCATCAGGCAGGGGGGACGCAATCAGCCCCAGCATTTT
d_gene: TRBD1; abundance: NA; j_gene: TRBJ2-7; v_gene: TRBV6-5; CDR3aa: CASSPGQGTPYEQYF; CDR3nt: TGTGCCAGCAGTCCGGGACAGGGGACTCCCTACGAGCAGTACTTC
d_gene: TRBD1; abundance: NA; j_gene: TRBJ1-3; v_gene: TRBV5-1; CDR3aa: CASSSNPGTGLGNTIYF; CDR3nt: TGCGCCAGCAGCTCGAACCCCGGGACAGGGCTTGGAAACACCATATATTTT
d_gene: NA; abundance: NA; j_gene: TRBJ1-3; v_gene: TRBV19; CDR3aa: CASSADSIGNTIYF; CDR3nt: TGTGCCAGTAGTGCGGACAGCATCGGAAACACCATATATTTT
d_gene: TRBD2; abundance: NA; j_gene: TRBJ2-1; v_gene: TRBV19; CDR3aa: CASSRPFSGRATEQFF; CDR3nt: TGTGCCAGTAGTCGCCCCTTTAGCGGGAGGGCCACTGAGCAGTTCTTC
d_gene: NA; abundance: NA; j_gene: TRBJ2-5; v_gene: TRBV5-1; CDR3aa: CASSMGGGTETQYF; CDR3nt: TGCGCCAGCAGCATGGGTGGGGGGACGGAGACCCAGTACTTC
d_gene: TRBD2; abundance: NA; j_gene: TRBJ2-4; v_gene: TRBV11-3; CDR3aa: CASSRGLAGAGNIQYF; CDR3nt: TGTGCCAGCAGCCGGGGACTAGCGGGTGCTGGAAACATTCAGTACTTC
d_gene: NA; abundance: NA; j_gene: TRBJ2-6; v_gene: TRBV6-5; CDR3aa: CASSYRGTGANVLTF; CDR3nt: TGTGCCAGCAGTTACAGGGGAACTGGGGCCAACGTCCTGACTTTC
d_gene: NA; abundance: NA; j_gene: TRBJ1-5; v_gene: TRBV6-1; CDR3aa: CASSEGRWADNQPQHF; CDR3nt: TGTGCCAGCAGCGAAGGTAGGTGGGCCGATAATCAGCCCCAGCATTTT
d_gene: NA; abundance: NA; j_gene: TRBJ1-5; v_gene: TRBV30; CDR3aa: CAWRKGGPQHF; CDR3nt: TGTGCCTGGAGGAAGGGAGGGCCCCAGCATTTT
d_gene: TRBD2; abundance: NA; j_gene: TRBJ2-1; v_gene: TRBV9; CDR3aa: CASSVEGGRGANEQFF; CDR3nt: TGTGCCAGCAGCGTAGAAGGCGGGAGGGGGGCCAATGAGCAGTTCTTC
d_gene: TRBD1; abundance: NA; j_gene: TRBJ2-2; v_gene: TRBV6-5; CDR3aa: CASSYDRDKVRELFF; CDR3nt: TGTGCCAGCAGTTACGACAGGGATAAGGTCCGGGAGCTGTTTTTT
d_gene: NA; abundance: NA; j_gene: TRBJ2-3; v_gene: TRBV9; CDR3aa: CASSVGSLSTDTQYF; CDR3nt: TGTGCCAGCAGCGTAGGTTCCCTTAGCACAGATACGCAGTATTTT
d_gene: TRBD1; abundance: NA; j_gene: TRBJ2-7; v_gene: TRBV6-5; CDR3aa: CASRIGTGPYEQYF; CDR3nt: TGTGCCAGCAGAATTGGGACAGGACCCTACGAGCAGTACTTC
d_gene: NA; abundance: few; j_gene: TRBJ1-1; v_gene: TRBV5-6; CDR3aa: CASSQQMNTEAFF; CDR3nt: TGTGCCAGCAGTCAACAGATGAACACTGAAGCTTTCTTT
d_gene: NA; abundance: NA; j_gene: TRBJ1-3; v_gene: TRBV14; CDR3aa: CASSQDQPGRVVGNTIYF; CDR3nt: TGTGCCAGCAGCCAAGATCAACCCGGCAGGGTGGTTGGAAACACCATATATTTT
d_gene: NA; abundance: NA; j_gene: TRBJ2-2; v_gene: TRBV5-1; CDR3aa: CASSSPVGGITGELFF; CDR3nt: TGCGCCAGCAGCTCCCCTGTGGGGGGAATCACCGGGGAGCTGTTTTTT
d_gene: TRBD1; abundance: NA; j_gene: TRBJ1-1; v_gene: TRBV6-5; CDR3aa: CASSDRGQSEAFF; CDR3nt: TGTGCCAGCAGCGACAGGGGGCAGAGTGAAGCTTTCTTT
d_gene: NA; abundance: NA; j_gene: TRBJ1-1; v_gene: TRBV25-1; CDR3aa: CASSERGTDAEAFF; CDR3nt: TGTGCCAGCAGTGAAAGGGGGACGGACGCTGAAGCTTTCTTT